The 28 T cell receptor beta chains presented below share a single source sample, sequenced in a study of response to subunit inactivated influenza vaccine. In TCRdb, the RT-PCR reads were re-called with MiXCR into one record per CDR3 protein. The sample lists about 780,000 distinct CDR3 sequences; 18% were seen once. The specimen was PBMCs from blood, collected around 5 days after vaccination. The receptors were sampled from a man in his fifties who received an inactivated influenza vaccine.

In its sample, this clonotype was seen a few times. The chain links TRBV15 to TRBJ2-1; weak D call: TRBD2 (6 bases). Germline V gene data show CDR1 as LNHNV and CDR2 as YYDKDF (reference sequence). Trimming removed 0 bases at V and 9 bases at J, with 12 bases between. This CDR3 is 14 amino acids long. CDR3 protein: CATSRDLEGGEQFF. The CDR3 DNA reads as TGTGCCACCAGCAGAGATCTGGAGGGAGGTGAGCAGTTCTTC.

In this sample, this clonotype turned up a few times. The rearrangement links TRBV15 to TRBJ1-3, with 7 nucleotides matching TRBD1. V was pared by 0 bases and J by 2 bases, with 1 base of the junction left unmatched. Germline V CDR1 and CDR2: LNHNV, YYDKDF (reference sequence). This CDR3 is 15 amino acids long. The CDR3 protein is CATSRDRGPGNTIYF. The CDR3 DNA follows: TGTGCCACCAGCAGAGATAGGGGGCCTGGAAACACCATATATTTT.

This clonotype was counted only a few times. V usage is TRBV6-2 or TRBV6-3 and J usage is TRBJ2-7; D is undetermined. The CDR3 is 13 amino acids. Germline CDR1 reads MNHEY; CDR2 reads SVGEGT. Trimming cost V 5 bases and J 3 bases, with 11 bases left between them. The CDR3 DNA reads as TGTGCCAGCAGTAGACTCTACAACTACGAGCAGTACTTC. This translates into CASSRLYNYEQYF.

This clonotype has only a few counts. The CDR3 loop reads CSARRQGGQETQYF. The CDR3 DNA reads as TGCAGTGCTAGACGACAGGGAGGACAAGAGACCCAGTACTTC. V gene TRBV20-1 combines with J gene TRBJ2-5; maybe TRBD1 (7 bases). CDR1 DFQATT and CDR2 SNEGSKA come from the germline V gene (reference sequence). Deletions cut 2 bases from V and 2 bases from J, with 12 bases between. This CDR3 is built from 14 residues.

The chain joins TRBV9 to TRBJ2-7; a weak D match, TRBD1 (6 bases). This CDR3 has 19 amino acids. From germline, CDR1 is SGDLS and CDR2 YYNGEE. The V and J ends lost 3 bases and 6 bases respectively, with 31 bases between them. This CDR3 reads CASSAGPGDLPGEDSEQYF. DNA of the CDR3: TGTGCCAGCAGCGCTGGGCCAGGGGATTTACCGGGCGAAGATTCCGAGCAGTACTTC. The whole variable domain, filled in from reference TRBV9 and TRBJ2-7, reads DSGVTQTPKHLITATGQRVTLRCSPRSGDLSVYWYQQSLDQGLQFLIQYYNGEERAKGNILERFSAQQFPDLHSELNLSSLELGDSALYFCASSAGPGDLPGEDSEQYFGPGTRLTVT.

This clonotype showed up just a few times. The V gene is TRBV5-1, the J gene TRBJ2-5, with 10 bases fitting TRBD2. The CDR3 is 16 amino acids. Trimming took 4 bases from V and 5 from J; bases not matched to a gene: 11. From germline, CDR1 is SGHRS and CDR2 YFSETQ. CDR3 loop: CASSIASGSVVETQYF. Here the CDR3 DNA reads TGCGCCAGCAGCATAGCTAGCGGGAGTGTTGTGGAGACCCAGTACTTC.

This clonotype was counted only a few times. The V gene is TRBV15, the J gene TRBJ1-5; possible D gene TRBD1, 6 bases. The CDR3 totals 14 residues. The V gene's germline CDR1 is LNHNV and CDR2 YYDKDF (reference sequence). V lost 5 bases, J lost 7 bases, and 15 bases lay in between. The CDR3 loop reads CATSSNRAGQPQHF. CDR3 DNA: TGTGCCACCAGCTCTAACAGGGCAGGACAGCCCCAGCATTTT.

In this sample, this clonotype turned up a few times. The chain recombines TRBV4-1 with TRBJ1-4, with D hard to call. With 4 bases removed from V and 7 bases from J, the gap between germline ends came to 13 bases. The CDR3 loop spans 14 amino acids. CDR1 is MGHRA and CDR2 is YSYEKL in the germline V gene. CDR3 sequence: CASSPHNRGEKLFF. DNA for the CDR3: TGCGCCAGCAGCCCCCACAACCGCGGTGAAAAACTGTTTTTT.

This clonotype was counted many times. The chain couples TRBV29-1 to TRBJ2-5, with a weak D call TRBD1 (5 bases). The CDR3 spans 13 residues. From germline, CDR1 is SQVTM and CDR2 ANQGSEA. Trimming left V 6 bases short and J 5 bases short, with 16 bases between. The CDR3 protein is CSVRGRGSETQYF. Here the CDR3 DNA reads TGCAGCGTCCGCGGTAGGGGTAGTGAGACCCAGTACTTC.

V is TRBV7-9 and J is TRBJ2-2, with D possibly TRBD1 on 7 matching bases. CDR1 SEHNR and CDR2 FQNEAQ come from the germline V gene (reference sequence). CDR3 length equals 14 residues. V dropped 3 bases and J dropped 7 bases, with 12 bases sitting between them. This CDR3 reads CASSFGGGHGELFF. CDR3 in DNA: TGTGCCAGCAGCTTTGGAGGGGGCCACGGGGAGCTGTTTTTT.

The CDR3 region is CASSRGGGHEQYF. As DNA, the CDR3 is TGTGCCAGCAGCCGGGGGGGAGGGCACGAGCAGTACTTC. The chain uses TRBV3-1 and TRBJ2-7; TRBD2 agrees at 7 bases. In germline, CDR1 is LGHDT, CDR2 YNNKEL (reference sequence). The CDR3 length is 13 residues. Germline trimming cut 4 bases from V and 5 bases from J; bases unmatched to any gene: 5.

This clonotype was seen more than once but under ten times. The rearrangement joins TRBV4-2 to TRBJ2-7; TRBD2 agrees at 10 bases. Germline V CDR1 and CDR2: LGHNA, YNFKEQ. Trimming took 4 bases from V and 4 from J; bases not matched to a gene: 10. The CDR3 has 16 residues. CDR3 DNA: TGTGCCAGCAGCCCGGACGTCCTAGCGGGGGTGTACGAGCAGTACTTC. Amino acid sequence: CASSPDVLAGVYEQYF.

The chain combines TRBV25-1 with TRBJ1-4; D is possibly TRBD1 (5 bases). This CDR3 contains 14 residues. From germline, CDR1 is MGHDK and CDR2 SYGVNS. V dropped 10 bases and J dropped 3 bases, with 15 bases sitting between them. The CDR3 sequence is CATAPGRPNEKLFF. In DNA, the CDR3 is TGTGCCACAGCCCCGGGACGGCCTAATGAAAAACTGTTTTTT.

The chain joins TRBV9 to TRBJ1-2, with 10 bases matching TRBD1. With V trimmed by 3 bases and J by 2 bases, 4 bases remained unmatched. CDR3 length: 15 residues. Germline CDR1 reads SGDLS; CDR2 reads YYNGEE. The CDR3 spells CASSATGQGNYGYTF. The CDR3, as DNA: TGTGCCAGCAGCGCCACGGGACAGGGGAACTATGGCTACACCTTC. Together with reference TRBV9 and TRBJ1-2, the CDR3 gives the full variable domain: DSGVTQTPKHLITATGQRVTLRCSPRSGDLSVYWYQQSLDQGLQFLIQYYNGEERAKGNILERFSAQQFPDLHSELNLSSLELGDSALYFCASSATGQGNYGYTFGSGTRLTVV.

This clonotype was recorded a few times. The J gene is TRBJ2-7, the V gene TRBV11-2, with 11 bases aligning to TRBD2. The junction had 12 bases not matched to a gene; V was cut back by 5 bases and J by 6 bases. The CDR3 is made up of 16 amino acids. The V gene's germline CDR1 is SGHAT and CDR2 FQNNGV. CDR3 DNA sequence: TGTGCCAGCAGCGCAAACATCGGGACTAGCGGTGGCGAGCAGTACTTC. Translating it yields CASSANIGTSGGEQYF.

This clonotype was recorded a few times. The V call is TRBV5-1, the J call TRBJ1-1; no clear D gene. The CDR3 length is 16 residues. CDR1 and CDR2 (germline): SGHRS, YFSETQ. The germline V and J ends were trimmed by 1 base and 4 bases, with 17 bases remaining between them. In nucleotides, the CDR3 is TGCGCCAGCAGCTTGAGAGGGCGCGGTGCTGCCACTGAAGCTTTCTTT. Its protein product is CASSLRGRGAATEAFF.

CDR3 sequence reads: CSAPTSGPPYEQYF. The CDR3 DNA is TGCAGTGCTCCCACCTCCGGGCCCCCCTACGAGCAGTACTTC. The chain carries TRBV20-1 and TRBJ2-7; no firm D call. Trimming removed 5 bases at V and 2 bases at J, with 16 bases between. The CDR3 loop spans 14 amino acids. Germline assignment: CDR1 DFQATT and CDR2 SNEGSKA (reference sequence).

This clonotype was recorded at least ten times. The J gene is TRBJ2-7, the V gene TRBV7-2; D call uncertain. The CDR3 totals 13 residues. V lost 2 bases and J lost 2, with 7 bases in between. The V gene's germline CDR1 is SGHTA and CDR2 FQGNSA. The CDR3 reads CASSLLGTYEQYF. DNA for the CDR3: TGTGCCAGCAGCTTACTAGGAACCTACGAGCAGTACTTC.

Regarding this clonotype: The germline gene is not matched at one end of the junction; a read error may be the cause. The chain couples TRBV14 to TRBJ1-1; perhaps TRBD1 as D (5 bases). CDR3 size: 13 residues. Germline V gene sequence: CDR1 SGHDN, CDR2 FVKESK. As DNA, the CDR3 is TGTGCCAGCAGCCTCTTGGGGGGTGGTGAAGCTTCCTTT. Translated: CASSLLGGGEASF.

This clonotype occurred a few times. The chain carries TRBV20-1 and TRBJ2-1; D gene ambiguous. The CDR3 sequence is 12 residues long. CDR1 is DFQATT, CDR2 SNEGSKA, per germline (reference sequence). With 1 base removed from V and 5 bases from J, the gap between germline ends came to 6 bases. In nucleotides, the CDR3 is TGCAGTGCTAGAGCACCAAACAATGAGCAGTTCTTC. Encoded protein: CSARAPNNEQFF.

The table lists this clonotype with many counts. One junction end does not reproduce the germline sequence, and a read error may be involved. The chain joins TRBV7-9 to TRBJ1-5; no clear D. This CDR3 region has 14 residues. The germline gives CDR1 SEHNR, CDR2 FQNEAQ (reference sequence). The chain's CDR3 is CASSLATSNQPQHF. The CDR3 DNA follows: TGCGCCAGCAGCTTGGCCACTAGCAATCAGCCCCAGCATTTT.

A remark on this clonotype: One junction end disagrees with the germline gene, perhaps due to a read error. The V call is TRBV29-1, the J call TRBJ2-1; D is perhaps TRBD2 (7 bases). This CDR3 is 13 amino acids long. Looked up from germline, CDR1 is SQVTM and CDR2 is ANQGSEA. In nucleotides, the CDR3 is TGCAGCGTTGGCGAACAGGGCGACGGGAGGCGTTTTTTC. This codes for CSVGEQGDGRRFF.

The rearrangement links TRBV27 to TRBJ1-6, with TRBD1 identical over 9 bases. V shed 6 bases, J shed 3 bases, and the junction held 3 bases outside the gene matches. Germline-derived CDR1 and CDR2 are MNHEY and SMNVEV (reference sequence). The CDR3 consists of 15 residues. The CDR3: CASRVTGGYNSPLHF. CDR3 sequence (DNA): TGTGCCAGCAGGGTGACAGGGGGCTATAATTCACCCCTCCACTTT.

V is TRBV9 and J is TRBJ2-7, with D perhaps matching TRBD2 (7 bases). In germline, CDR1 is SGDLS, CDR2 YYNGEE. V was shortened by 4 bases and J by 7 bases, with 21 bases between the two germline ends. There are 15 residues in the CDR3. The CDR3 is CASSSWGGAGEEQYF. CDR3 nucleotides: TGTGCCAGCAGCTCTTGGGGGGGGGCAGGTGAAGAGCAGTACTTC.

V is TRBV3-1 and J is TRBJ2-5; 12 bases align to TRBD2. V lost 1 base and J lost 4; bases outside the gene matches: 1. CDR1 and CDR2 (germline): LGHDT, YNNKEL (reference sequence). The CDR3 covers 15 residues. CDR3 region: CASSQVLAGGETQYF. The CDR3 region has the DNA TGTGCCAGCAGCCAAGTACTAGCGGGGGGAGAGACCCAGTACTTC.

This clonotype was counted at least ten times. The V and J genes are TRBV7-6 and TRBJ2-7; D might be TRBD1 or TRBD2, each matching 5 bases. CDR3 length: 16 residues. Between the trimmed V and J ends, which lost 4 bases and 2 bases, there was a span of 18 bases. Germline-derived CDR1 and CDR2 are SGHVS and FNYEAQ. CDR3 DNA sequence: TGTGCCAGCAGCTCCCGGACCGGGACCCCGACCTACGAGCAGTACTTC. Its translation: CASSSRTGTPTYEQYF.

This clonotype was recorded a few times. V gene TRBV12-3 or TRBV12-4 combines with J gene TRBJ1-5, with 7 bases that match TRBD1. This CDR3 contains 13 residues. V was clipped by 8 bases and J by 6 bases; unmatched bases: 7. CDR3 in amino acids: CASFGQVGQPQHF. CDR3 DNA sequence: TGTGCCAGCTTCGGACAGGTTGGTCAGCCCCAGCATTTT.

This clonotype has just a few counts. This chain connects TRBV12-3 or TRBV12-4 to TRBJ2-7, with 14 bases aligning to TRBD2. This CDR3 comprises 14 residues. V shed 8 bases, J shed 4 bases, and the junction held 4 bases outside the gene matches. The CDR3 DNA reads TGTGCCAGCGGACTAGCGGGAGGAATATACGAGCAGTACTTC. Protein product: CASGLAGGIYEQYF.